A selection of T cell receptor beta chains follows, all from one sample in a study of blood T cell repertoires in COVID-19. The data were produced by immunoSEQ multiplex PCR, yet TCRdb's version contains in-frame clones alone and is incomplete. The table has tens of thousands of clones, 81% seen once. The sample taken for sequencing was peripheral blood. These receptors were obtained from an elderly man with active or convalescent COVID-19. Each CDR3 is given with its conserved first and last residue. A D gene is named only where the DNA matches it firmly. Only part of the rows carry a size: once, few, many, or a class if the clone is expanded.

cdr3_aa: CASSPIETGAGNTIYF
cdr3_nt: TGCGCCAGCAGCCCAATCGAGACAGGGGCAGGAAACACCATATATTTT
clone_size: .
j_call: TRBJ1-3
cdr3_length: 16
d_call: TRBD1
v_call: TRBV4-1

cdr3_aa: CASSVTGQGTEAFF
cdr3_nt: TGTGCCAGTAGTGTTACAGGGCAGGGGACTGAAGCTTTCTTT
clone_size: .
j_call: TRBJ1-1
cdr3_length: 14
d_call: .
v_call: TRBV19

cdr3_aa: CASRTGGPNTGELFF
cdr3_nt: TGCGCCAGCAGGACGGGGGGGCCGAACACCGGGGAGCTGTTTTTT
clone_size: .
j_call: TRBJ2-2
cdr3_length: 15
d_call: TRBD2
v_call: TRBV5-1

cdr3_aa: CASSRAYSYEQYF
cdr3_nt: TGTGCCAGCAGTAGAGCTTACAGCTACGAGCAGTACTTC
clone_size: few
j_call: TRBJ2-7
cdr3_length: 13
d_call: .
v_call: TRBV6-2/TRBV6-3

cdr3_aa: CASSLDGGRTDTQYF
cdr3_nt: TGCGCCAGCAGCTTGGATGGGGGCCGAACAGATACGCAGTATTTT
clone_size: .
j_call: TRBJ2-3
cdr3_length: 15
d_call: .
v_call: TRBV5-1

cdr3_aa: CASSSGYNEQFF
cdr3_nt: TGTGCCAGCAGTTCAGGCTACAATGAGCAGTTCTTC
clone_size: .
j_call: TRBJ2-1
cdr3_length: 12
d_call: .
v_call: TRBV6-5

cdr3_aa: CASSDEAGGANVLTF
cdr3_nt: TGTGCCAGCAGTGACGAAGCAGGGGGGGCCAACGTCCTGACTTTC
clone_size: .
j_call: TRBJ2-6
cdr3_length: 15
d_call: .
v_call: TRBV6-4

cdr3_aa: CASSLTTAGGVNEKLFF
cdr3_nt: TGCGCCAGCAGTCTTACAACGGCGGGGGGAGTGAATGAAAAACTGTTTTTT
clone_size: once
j_call: TRBJ1-4
cdr3_length: 17
d_call: .
v_call: TRBV23-1

cdr3_aa: CASCLSGTAGYQPQHF
cdr3_nt: TGTGCCAGCTGCTTATCCGGGACGGCGGGATATCAGCCCCAGCATTTT
clone_size: .
j_call: TRBJ1-5
cdr3_length: 16
d_call: .
v_call: TRBV28

cdr3_aa: CASSRAGTGNTEAFF
cdr3_nt: TGTGCCAGCTCACGAGCCGGTACAGGGAACACTGAAGCTTTCTTT
clone_size: .
j_call: TRBJ1-1
cdr3_length: 15
d_call: .
v_call: TRBV18

cdr3_aa: CASSSTSGALHF
cdr3_nt: TGTGCCAGCAGCTCCACCTCCGGGGCCCTCCACTTT
clone_size: .
j_call: TRBJ1-6
cdr3_length: 12
d_call: .
v_call: TRBV7-9

cdr3_aa: CASSQEYRGRSDSPLHF
cdr3_nt: TGCGCCAGCAGCCAAGAATACAGGGGAAGGAGTGATTCACCCCTCCACTTT
clone_size: .
j_call: TRBJ1-6
cdr3_length: 17
d_call: TRBD1
v_call: TRBV4-3

cdr3_aa: CASSLKRGDTDTQYF
cdr3_nt: TGTGCCAGCAGCCTCAAGCGGGGGGACACAGATACGCAGTATTTT
clone_size: .
j_call: TRBJ2-3
cdr3_length: 15
d_call: TRBD2
v_call: TRBV6-2/TRBV6-3

cdr3_aa: CSASDWAGYGYTF
cdr3_nt: TGCAGTGCTAGTGACTGGGCTGGGTATGGCTACACCTTC
clone_size: .
j_call: TRBJ1-2
cdr3_length: 13
d_call: .
v_call: TRBV20-1

cdr3_aa: CASSLRTVLSNYGYTF
cdr3_nt: TGTGCCAGCAGTTTAAGGACAGTACTTTCTAACTATGGCTACACCTTC
clone_size: few
j_call: TRBJ1-2
cdr3_length: 16
d_call: .
v_call: TRBV28

cdr3_aa: CASSISDRRYEQYF
cdr3_nt: TGTGCCAGCAGTATTTCCGACAGGCGCTACGAGCAGTACTTC
clone_size: .
j_call: TRBJ2-7
cdr3_length: 14
d_call: .
v_call: TRBV28

cdr3_aa: CASSFRGGPQHF
cdr3_nt: TGCGCCAGCAGCTTCAGAGGGGGGCCCCAGCATTTT
clone_size: .
j_call: TRBJ1-5
cdr3_length: 12
d_call: .
v_call: TRBV4-1

cdr3_aa: CASSYSTGPPYEQYF
cdr3_nt: TGTGCCAGCAGTTACTCGACAGGCCCCCCGTACGAGCAGTACTTC
clone_size: .
j_call: TRBJ2-7
cdr3_length: 15
d_call: .
v_call: TRBV6-2/TRBV6-3

cdr3_aa: CASSRDTNQPQHF
cdr3_nt: TGTGCCAGCTCACGGGACACCAATCAGCCCCAGCATTTT
clone_size: once
j_call: TRBJ1-5
cdr3_length: 13
d_call: .
v_call: TRBV18

cdr3_aa: CSVTGISGANVLTF
cdr3_nt: TGCAGCGTTACAGGGATCTCTGGGGCCAACGTCCTGACTTTC
clone_size: .
j_call: TRBJ2-6
cdr3_length: 14
d_call: .
v_call: TRBV29-1

cdr3_aa: CASSSGQGTSYEQYF
cdr3_nt: TGTGCCAGCAGCTCCGGACAGGGGACGTCCTACGAGCAGTACTTC
clone_size: .
j_call: TRBJ2-7
cdr3_length: 15
d_call: TRBD1
v_call: TRBV11-2

cdr3_aa: CSASGLAGAAQFF
cdr3_nt: TGCAGTGCTAGTGGCCTAGCGGGGGCCGCACAGTTCTTC
clone_size: .
j_call: TRBJ2-1
cdr3_length: 13
d_call: TRBD2
v_call: TRBV20-1

cdr3_aa: CASSAKTTGETEAFF
cdr3_nt: TGTGCCAGCAGCGCAAAAACCACGGGGGAAACTGAAGCTTTCTTT
clone_size: .
j_call: TRBJ1-1
cdr3_length: 15
d_call: .
v_call: TRBV6-5

cdr3_aa: CASRGQGWTEAFF
cdr3_nt: TGTGCCAGCAGGGGACAGGGATGGACTGAAGCTTTCTTT
clone_size: .
j_call: TRBJ1-1
cdr3_length: 13
d_call: TRBD1
v_call: TRBV28

cdr3_aa: CASSFSGTGTDTQYF
cdr3_nt: TGTGCCAGCTCATTTTCCGGGACTGGCACAGATACGCAGTATTTT
clone_size: .
j_call: TRBJ2-3
cdr3_length: 15
d_call: .
v_call: TRBV18

cdr3_aa: CASSLAPDRGNSPLHF
cdr3_nt: TGCGCCAGCAGCTTGGCTCCCGACAGGGGTAATTCACCCCTCCACTTT
clone_size: .
j_call: TRBJ1-6
cdr3_length: 16
d_call: TRBD1
v_call: TRBV5-1

cdr3_aa: CASSVPGTSDFHDTQYF
cdr3_nt: TGTGCCAGCAGCGTCCCGGGGACTAGCGATTTCCACGATACGCAGTATTTT
clone_size: .
j_call: TRBJ2-3
cdr3_length: 17
d_call: TRBD2
v_call: TRBV2

cdr3_aa: CASSLNFGYEQYF
cdr3_nt: TGTGCCAGCAGCTTGAATTTCGGCTACGAGCAGTACTTC
clone_size: .
j_call: TRBJ2-7
cdr3_length: 13
d_call: .
v_call: TRBV5-4

cdr3_aa: CASSRRGSSYNEQFF
cdr3_nt: TGTGCCAGCAGTAGGAGGGGAAGCTCCTACAATGAGCAGTTCTTC
clone_size: .
j_call: TRBJ2-1
cdr3_length: 15
d_call: .
v_call: TRBV6-5

cdr3_aa: CASSQTGPPGNTIYF
cdr3_nt: TGTGCCAGCTCACAGACAGGGCCCCCTGGAAACACCATATATTTT
clone_size: .
j_call: TRBJ1-3
cdr3_length: 15
d_call: TRBD1
v_call: TRBV18

cdr3_aa: CASSPPHRVGYTF
cdr3_nt: TGTGCCAGCAGCCCTCCCCACAGGGTTGGCTACACCTTC
clone_size: .
j_call: TRBJ1-2
cdr3_length: 13
d_call: .
v_call: TRBV5-4

cdr3_aa: CASRWTAGRVGTLHF
cdr3_nt: TGTGCCAGCAGATGGACAGCCGGCCGCGTGGGGACCCTCCACTTT
clone_size: few
j_call: TRBJ1-6
cdr3_length: 15
d_call: .
v_call: TRBV28

cdr3_aa: CASSPRTSGGQETQYF
cdr3_nt: TGTGCCAGTAGTCCTCGGACTAGCGGGGGCCAAGAGACCCAGTACTTC
clone_size: .
j_call: TRBJ2-5
cdr3_length: 16
d_call: TRBD2
v_call: TRBV19

cdr3_aa: CASSSPPTGESEKLFF
cdr3_nt: TGTGCCAGCAGCTCCCCCCCGACAGGGGAGAGCGAAAAACTGTTTTTT
clone_size: few
j_call: TRBJ1-4
cdr3_length: 16
d_call: TRBD1
v_call: TRBV7-4

cdr3_aa: CASSVGDWTPTNYGYTF
cdr3_nt: TGTGCCAGCAGCGTAGGAGACTGGACACCTACTAACTATGGCTACACCTTC
clone_size: few
j_call: TRBJ1-2
cdr3_length: 17
d_call: .
v_call: TRBV9

cdr3_aa: CASSTPGSRIGYTF
cdr3_nt: TGTGCCAGCAGCACGCCCGGGTCGAGGATTGGCTACACCTTC
clone_size: once
j_call: TRBJ1-2
cdr3_length: 14
d_call: .
v_call: TRBV5-4

cdr3_aa: CSVEDIGRGDYGYTF
cdr3_nt: TGCAGCGTTGAAGATATCGGCAGGGGGGACTATGGCTACACCTTC
clone_size: .
j_call: TRBJ1-2
cdr3_length: 15
d_call: TRBD1
v_call: TRBV29-1

cdr3_aa: CASNPSGAGSGTQYF
cdr3_nt: TGTGCCAGCAACCCCTCCGGAGCGGGATCCGGGACCCAGTACTTC
clone_size: .
j_call: TRBJ2-5
cdr3_length: 15
d_call: TRBD2
v_call: TRBV3-1/TRBV3-2

cdr3_aa: CASTGTSGAPLLTNEQFF
cdr3_nt: TGTGCCAGCACCGGGACTAGCGGGGCCCCCCTCCTTACAAATGAGCAGTTCTTC
clone_size: .
j_call: TRBJ2-1
cdr3_length: 18
d_call: TRBD2
v_call: TRBV7-2